Shown below are 14 T cell receptor beta chains from a single sample sequenced in a study of spatial heterogeneity in lung cancer (dated by TCRdb to between 2019 and 2020). The library was made by 5' RACE. The reads were generated on a NextSeq 500. TCRdb trimmed public reads at Q25 via fastp, called clones via MiXCR and kept in-frame beta chains. Rows are combined by CDR3 protein, so each entry shows the most common genes and DNA. A total of around 47,000 distinct CDR3 sequences appear in this sample, around 7.7% of them only once. Around 36% of the sample is taken by the ten largest. Taken with the paper, the label for time point translates to: blood at routine non-recurrence follow-up after resection. TCR sequencing used whole RNA extracted from tumor and nontumor lung tissue, or from cryopreserved PBMC samples, without cell sorting. Here the sequenced sample was PBMCs, taken at follow-up. The receptor set was obtained from a female donor with early-stage non-small cell lung cancer.

This clonotype was counted ten times or more. This chain links TRBV13 with TRBJ2-7, with D tentatively TRBD1 or TRBD2 (5 bases each). Trimming cost V 0 bases and J 4 bases, with 13 bases left between them. This CDR3 region has 15 residues. Germline CDR1 is PRHDT and CDR2 is FYEKMQ (reference sequence). DNA for the CDR3: TGTGCCAGCAGCTTAGGGAGGGGATTGGGGTACGAGCAGTACTTC. As protein: CASSLGRGLGYEQYF.

The table lists this clonotype with many counts. The gene calls are TRBV18 and TRBJ2-7; weak D call: TRBD1 (5 bases). Trimming stripped 0 bases from V and 4 bases from J, with 7 bases between. CDR1 is KGHSH, CDR2 LQKENI, per germline. CDR3 size: 13 residues. CDR3: CASSPPPGYEQYF. The CDR3 nucleotides read TGTGCCAGCTCACCACCACCAGGGTACGAGCAGTACTTC.

The chain uses TRBV7-9 and TRBJ1-2, with a possible D match to TRBD1 (6 bases). This CDR3 is built from 16 residues. Germline CDR1 is SEHNR and CDR2 is FQNEAQ (reference sequence). V was clipped by 0 bases and J by 1 base, with 12 bases between them. CDR3 amino acids: CASSLAEQGFNYGYTF. The CDR3 DNA follows: TGTGCCAGCAGCTTAGCAGAGCAGGGGTTTAACTATGGCTACACCTTC.

V usage is TRBV10-3 and J usage is TRBJ2-2; the D is unclear. The length of the CDR3 is 14 residues. V lost 7 bases and J 4 bases, leaving 13 bases between the germline ends. Germline values: CDR1 ENHRY, CDR2 SYGVKD. The DNA of the CDR3 is TGTGCCATCACTACCGCCCCTCCCACCGGGGAGCTGTTTTTT. It encodes CAITTAPPTGELFF.

This clonotype was seen repeatedly, ten times or more. This chain connects TRBV7-2 to TRBJ2-1; D not certain. The germline V and J ends were trimmed by 2 bases and 3 bases, with 14 bases remaining between them. The CDR3 sequence is 16 residues long. Germline V gene data show CDR1 as SGHTA and CDR2 as FQGNSA. The CDR3 nucleotides are TGTGCCAGCAGCTTAACCCGCGGATGGGGCTACAATGAGCAGTTCTTC. Its protein is CASSLTRGWGYNEQFF. The full variable domain, with the rest looked up from reference TRBV7-2 and TRBJ2-1, is GAGVSQSPSNKVTEKGKDVELRCDPISGHTALYWYRQSLGQGLEFLIYFQGNSAPDKSGLPSDRFSAERTGGSVSTLTIQRTQQEDSAVYLCASSLTRGWGYNEQFFGPGTRLTVL.

This clonotype has more than one count but fewer than ten. The CDR3 nucleotides are TGTGCCAGCAGCCCAAACAGCTTCACCGGGGAGCTGTTTTTT. Its protein is CASSPNSFTGELFF. The rearrangement links TRBV7-9 to TRBJ2-2; no clear D gene. This CDR3 has 14 amino acids. Germline assignment: CDR1 SEHNR and CDR2 FQNEAQ (reference sequence). The V end was cut by 5 bases, the J end by 4 bases, with 11 bases between.

This clonotype was found a few times. V gene TRBV5-6 combines with J gene TRBJ1-2, with D possibly TRBD1 on 6 matching bases. The germline CDR1 and CDR2 sequences are SGHDT and YYEEEE. The CDR3 loop spans 13 amino acids. The V and J ends lost 0 bases and 7 bases respectively, with 10 bases between them. The CDR3: CASSLGGGSGYTF. In nucleotides, the CDR3 is TGTGCCAGCAGCTTGGGAGGGGGAAGTGGCTACACCTTC.

This clonotype was seen repeatedly, ten times or more. This chain links TRBV28 with TRBJ1-6, with D hard to call. CDR1 MDHEN and CDR2 SYDVKM come from the germline V gene. The CDR3 has 13 residues. V lost 6 bases and J 10 bases, leaving 13 bases between the germline ends. The CDR3 DNA reads as TGTGCCAGCAGCCCCGGGCGCCTATCACCCCTCCACTTT. Encoded protein: CASSPGRLSPLHF.

This chain links TRBV5-1 with TRBJ1-4; TRBD1 matches 12 bases. Germline lookup yields CDR1 SGHRS and CDR2 YFSETQ. The V gene end was trimmed by 0 bases and the J gene end by 7 bases; junction bases not matched to a gene: 7. The CDR3 runs to 17 residues. The CDR3 sequence is CASSLAGTGGLGEKLFF. DNA for the CDR3: TGCGCCAGCAGCTTGGCCGGGACAGGGGGCCTCGGTGAAAAACTGTTTTTT.

In this sample, this clonotype turned up many times. CDR3 in amino acids: CASSESTGELFF. The CDR3 DNA follows: TGCGCCAGCAGTGAGTCGACCGGGGAGCTGTTTTTT. The V gene is TRBV10-1, the J gene TRBJ2-2; no firm D call. Germline V gene sequence: CDR1 WNHNN, CDR2 SYGVQD (reference sequence). Trimming left V 0 bases short and J 5 bases short, with 1 base between. This CDR3 spans 12 amino acids.

This clonotype is classed as medium-sized. The chain links TRBV20-1 to TRBJ1-1; D is unclear. The germline gives CDR1 DFQATT, CDR2 SNEGSKA (reference sequence). CDR3 length: 14 residues. Trimming left V 6 bases short and J 2 bases short, with 16 bases between. The CDR3 spells CSALRRERNTEAFF. Written as DNA, the CDR3 is TGCAGTGCCCTCCGAAGGGAGAGAAACACTGAAGCTTTCTTT.

This clonotype was found many times. The chain carries TRBV18 and TRBJ2-1, with D possibly being TRBD1 (6 bases). The CDR3 totals 19 residues. Germline V gene data show CDR1 as KGHSH and CDR2 as LQKENI. The V end was cut by 2 bases, the J end by 0 bases, with 20 bases between. This CDR3 is CASSPRQGSGPSSYNEQFF. The CDR3 DNA is TGTGCCAGCTCACCAAGGCAGGGGAGCGGACCGAGCTCCTACAATGAGCAGTTCTTC.

This clonotype was recorded at least ten times. The rearrangement joins TRBV18 to TRBJ2-7; D uncertain. Germline CDR1 and CDR2: KGHSH and LQKENI. V gave up 3 bases and J gave up 3 bases, with 6 bases separating them. CDR3 size: 12 residues. The CDR3 DNA follows: TGTGCCAGCTCACCGGGAAACTACGAGCAGTACTTC. This sequence encodes CASSPGNYEQYF.

The table lists this clonotype with many counts. The rearrangement joins TRBV5-1 to TRBJ2-7; D unclear. Germline loops: CDR1 SGHRS, CDR2 YFSETQ. This CDR3 is 14 amino acids long. V lost 0 bases and J 2 bases, leaving 9 bases between the germline ends. CDR3 amino acids: CASSLESPPYEQYF. CDR3 coding DNA: TGCGCCAGCAGCTTGGAGTCTCCACCCTACGAGCAGTACTTC.